This T cell receptor beta chain was observed in a study of blood T cell repertoires in COVID-19. Clones were sequenced by immunoSEQ multiplex PCR, and TCRdb holds only the in-frame ones, with some missing. The sample shows 300,000 to 450,000 clones, 81% of them seen only once. V was clipped by 1 base and J by 0 bases, with 10 bases between them. Germline loops: CDR1 SGHTA, CDR2 FQGNSA. This CDR3 comprises 16 residues. The sample comprised peripheral blood. The receptor comes from a human donor with acute or convalescent COVID-19. The donor label of this sample is uncertain. The chain joins TRBV7-2 to TRBJ1-3, with D unclear. The CDR3 DNA reads TGTGCCAGCAGCTTAGAATCCCTCGTCTCTGGAAACACCATATATTTT. The encoded protein is CASSLESLVSGNTIYF.